This record covers a single T cell receptor beta chain. The data are from a study of T cell changes during pregnancy in multiple sclerosis. The assay was immunoSEQ multiplex PCR, and TCRdb's table has in-frame clones only and misses some. This table holds 35,000 to 55,000 clones, over 80% found once. V trimming: 0 bases; J trimming: 5 bases; junction bases outside the gene matches: 5. The CDR3 has 16 residues. Germline V gene sequence: CDR1 ENHRY, CDR2 SYGVKD. The clonotype was recovered from a female donor with multiple sclerosis, enrolled in a pregnancy study. Sequenced material: peripheral blood. V usage is TRBV10-3 and J usage is TRBJ1-5; 9 positions agree with TRBD1. The CDR3, as DNA: TGTGCCATCAGTGAGTCAGGGACAGGGAGCGATCAGCCCCAGCATTTT. It encodes CAISESGTGSDQPQHF.